The entry below gives a single TCR beta chain sequence along with its context. Germline CDR1 LNHNV, CDR2 YYDKDF (reference sequence). J lost 2 bases, V lost 0 bases, and 4 bases had no gene match. This CDR3 comprises 16 residues. These data originate in a study of blood T cell repertoires in COVID-19. In the authors' workflow: Counts of nucleated cells, estimated from reference gene primer amplification, were obtained. The data were produced by immunoSEQ multiplex PCR, yet TCRdb's version contains in-frame clones alone and is incomplete. That table gives V, J and clone size, and the DNA gave D and trimming. The sample carries some 76,000 clones, roughly 90% recorded once.

The receptor comes from a man older than 75 in a cohort sampled during active COVID-19. The V gene is TRBV15, the J gene TRBJ2-3, with TRBD2 matching over 8 bases. The sequencing sample was made of peripheral blood. CDR3 sequence: CATSRDGAGVTDTQYF. CDR3 bases: TGTGCCACCAGCAGAGATGGAGCGGGGGTCACAGATACGCAGTATTTT.